This T cell receptor (beta chain) was found in a study of control samples from healthy donors and cancer patients. The protocol was immunoSEQ multiplex PCR, while the TCRdb copy is restricted to in-frame clones and leaves out a portion. The table includes 50,000 to 65,000 clones, about nine tenths detected once. The CDR3 runs 19 residues. CDR1 MDHEN and CDR2 SYDVKM come from the germline V gene. With 4 bases removed from V and 6 bases from J, the gap between germline ends came to 30 bases. The chain combines TRBV28 with TRBJ1-1; D call uncertain. The clonotype originates from a woman between 50 and 59 years old with colorectal cancer. The sequenced sample was PBMCs. The CDR3 DNA reads TGTGCCAGCAGTTCCCCCGGACGGACTTCGCCCCCCTTTTGGTCTGAAGCTTTCTTT. This sequence encodes CASSSPGRTSPPFWSEAFF.